This TCR beta chain was profiled in a study of shared clonotypes between healthy human individuals. Study-wide background: The study enrolled two women and a few men aged 18 to 49. Each donor had three CD4 naive, three CD4 memory, two CD8 naive and one CD8 memory plate.

This clone was counted between two and nine times. Its cognate antigen is unknown. Other DNA sequences in this sample translate to the same CDR3. Regarding the study as a whole: In a handful of donors, approximately 5% of naive CD4 clonotypes appeared in common.

Tens of thousands of T cell genomes (roughly 190 ng DNA) went into each sorted-subset replicate. Here immunoSEQ multiplex PCR was the method, and the copy in TCRdb shows in-frame clones only, minus some. In the table there are about 660,000 clones, 74% of which are singletons. The TCR comes from a woman between 25 and 40 years old in good health. The sequenced material came from memory CD4+ T cells sorted from blood. Sample subset: CD45RA-negative fraction.

The CDR3: CASSSYRSSYNEQFF. The CDR3 nucleotides read TGTGCCAGCAGTTCATACAGGAGCTCCTACAATGAGCAGTTCTTC. The chain has TRBV27 and TRBJ2-1, with D perhaps TRBD1 (5 bases). This CDR3 has 15 amino acids. CDR1 is MNHEY, CDR2 SMNVEV, per germline (reference sequence). Trimming took 4 bases from V and 0 from J, leaving 10 bases between them.